These T cell receptor beta chains were read from a single sample in a study of breast tumors, draining lymph nodes, adjacent tissues. TCRdb redid the calling of the multiplex PCR reads with MiXCR, one entry per CDR3 protein. The sample records around 250,000 distinct CDR3 sequences, nearly 35% being singletons. The source material was axillary lymph node tissue. These receptors were collected from a female donor with breast cancer. Some clones in this sample may be carry-over from other donors' samples. The CDR3 runs from the conserved cysteine through the conserved F or W. Each record gives: D gene, J gene, clone size, V gene, CDR3 DNA, CDR3 protein. A D gene is named only where the DNA matches it firmly. Clone size is shown for a subset of rows, as once, few, many or a class of expanded clone.

>.|TRBJ2-7|many|TRBV4-1
TGCGCCAGCAGCCAAGTGAGAGACTCCTACGAGCAGTACTTC
CASSQVRDSYEQYF
>.|TRBJ2-2|few|TRBV6-5
TGTGCCAGCAGCCCCTGGGACACGAACACCGGGGAGCTGTTTTTT
CASSPWDTNTGELFF
>TRBD1|TRBJ2-2|once|TRBV29-1
TGCAGCGTGCCACAGGGGCCGAACACCGGGGAGCTGTTTTTT
CSVPQGPNTGELFF
>.|TRBJ1-4|many|TRBV4-3
TGCGCCAGCAGCCAAGAGGGGAGGGGCGAAAAACTGTTTTTT
CASSQEGRGEKLFF
>TRBD2|TRBJ2-1|many|TRBV20-1
TGCAGTGCTCCGGGACTAGCGGGAGGGCAGGGGCTTAATGAGCAGTTCTTC
CSAPGLAGGQGLNEQFF
>.|TRBJ1-4|many|TRBV12-3/TRBV12-4
TGTGCCAGCAGTTCGTCGGAGGTGACTAATGAAAAACTGTTTTTT
CASSSSEVTNEKLFF
>TRBD1|TRBJ1-2|.|TRBV6-5
TGTGCCAGCAGTCACGGGACAGGGGTTCATGGCTACACCTTC
CASSHGTGVHGYTF
>TRBD1|TRBJ2-3|many|TRBV9
TGTGCCAGCAGCGCCCGGGACAGGGGGCCCGATACGCAGTATTTT
CASSARDRGPDTQYF
>TRBD2|TRBJ2-3|many|TRBV20-1
TGCAGTGCTCTGACTAGCGGGGGGCCGGATACGCAGTATTTT
CSALTSGGPDTQYF
>.|TRBJ1-4|many|TRBV7-6
TGTGCCAGCAGCTTGGGGAGACAGGCGACTAATGAAAAACTGTTTTTT
CASSLGRQATNEKLFF
>.|TRBJ2-1|many|TRBV5-5
TGTGCCAGCAGCTTGGTGCAGGGTGGAATGTACAATGAGCAGTTCTTC
CASSLVQGGMYNEQFF
>TRBD1|TRBJ1-4|many|TRBV15
TGTGCCACCAGCAGAGATACTCGGACAGGGAAAGAAAAACTGTTTTTT
CATSRDTRTGKEKLFF
>TRBD1|TRBJ1-6|.|TRBV6-5
TGTGCCAGCAGTTACGATACAGGGGCGTCACCCCTCCACTTT
CASSYDTGASPLHF
>TRBD1|TRBJ2-1|many|TRBV6-6
TGTGCCAGCAGTTACCGACAGGGGGACGGCAATGAGCAGTTCTTC
CASSYRQGDGNEQFF
>.|TRBJ2-3|many|TRBV4-1
TGCGCCAGCAGCCCCTTGCGAGCGGGTGGCACAGATACGCAGTATTTT
CASSPLRAGGTDTQYF
>TRBD1|TRBJ2-6|many|TRBV2
TGTGCCAGTGGACAGGGGGCTCTCTCTGGGGCCAACGTCCTGACTTTC
CASGQGALSGANVLTF
>TRBD2|TRBJ2-5|many|TRBV20-1
TGCAGTGCTACCGGACTAGCGGATTACATGACCCAGTACTTC
CSATGLADYMTQYF
>TRBD1|TRBJ1-5|few|TRBV28
TGTGCCAGCAAGGACAGGGTGGGAATAGCCCAGCATTTT
CASKDRVGIAQHF
>.|TRBJ2-3|few|TRBV5-1
TGCGCCAGCAGCTTGGTTGCAGATACGCACTATTTT
CASSLVADTHYF
>TRBD2|TRBJ2-4|few|TRBV20-1
TGCAGTGCGCAAACTAGCGGAGCCAAAAACATTCAGTACTTC
CSAQTSGAKNIQYF
>.|TRBJ1-4|many|TRBV7-8
TGTGCCAGCAGCTTACTCGGGGAGGGGACTAATGAAAAACTGTTTTTT
CASSLLGEGTNEKLFF
>.|TRBJ2-4|.|TRBV20-1
TGCAGTGCTCTAAGAAGAGGGGGATCGGAAAACATTCAGTACTTC
CSALRRGGSENIQYF
>.|TRBJ2-1|.|TRBV7-6
TGTGCCAGCAGAGCGGTTGACAGGCCCTACAATGAGCAGTTCTTC
CASRAVDRPYNEQFF
>.|TRBJ1-3|many|TRBV2
TGTGCCAGCACACCGGCCTCTGGAAACACCATATATTTT
CASTPASGNTIYF
>.|TRBJ1-5|many|TRBV20-1
TGCAGTGCTAGAGATCCCAGGGGACATCAGCCCCAGCATTTT
CSARDPRGHQPQHF
>.|TRBJ1-6|.|TRBV6-2/TRBV6-3
TGTGCCAGCAGTTACTCGCCCTCCTCACCCCTCCACTTT
CASSYSPSSPLHF
>TRBD1|TRBJ1-3|.|TRBV6-1
TGTGCCAGTGAGCCAGGGGGCATAGGAAACACCATATATTTT
CASEPGGIGNTIYF
>.|TRBJ2-1|.|TRBV3-1
TGTGCCAGCAGCGACACCCCAAACTTAGGAGATGAGCAGTTCTTC
CASSDTPNLGDEQFF
>.|TRBJ1-6|few|TRBV20-1
TGCAGTGCTGGGACGGGACGCCAAAGTCCCCTTCACTTT
CSAGTGRQSPLHF
>.|TRBJ2-3|many|TRBV19
TGTGCCAGTAGCCCGGCAAGGGGCACAGATACGCAGTATTTT
CASSPARGTDTQYF
>TRBD1|TRBJ1-4|many|TRBV4-1
TGCGCCAGCAGCCAAGGGGACAGGGATTTGGAAAAACTGTTTTTT
CASSQGDRDLEKLFF
>TRBD1|TRBJ1-2|many|TRBV6-6
TGTGCCAGCAGGCCCGGGACAGGGGGCCGTGGCTACACCTTC
CASRPGTGGRGYTF
>.|TRBJ2-3|.|TRBV6-5
TGTGCCAGCAGTCACTCGGGGGCAGATACGCAGTATTTT
CASSHSGADTQYF
>.|TRBJ1-3|many|TRBV6-1
TGTGCCAGCATACAGCACTCTGGAAACACCATATATTTT
CASIQHSGNTIYF
>TRBD1|TRBJ1-4|few|TRBV6-2/TRBV6-3
TGTGCCAGCAGAAAGACAGGGGGTGGTGAAAAACTGTTTTTT
CASRKTGGGEKLFF
>.|TRBJ2-7|many|TRBV14
TGTGCCAGCAGCCAAGATCTTAAGGGCCGGGGGAGCTCTCGGGAGCAGTACTTC
CASSQDLKGRGSSREQYF
>TRBD1|TRBJ1-2|few|TRBV28
TGTGCCAGCAGTCCACCGGACAGGGGCTATGGCTACACCTTC
CASSPPDRGYGYTF
>.|TRBJ1-5|many|TRBV19
TGTGCCAGTAGTAATAGGCGGGGGGCCTATCAGCCCCAGCATTTT
CASSNRRGAYQPQHF
>.|TRBJ2-1|many|TRBV20-1
TGCAGTGCGAGAGACAGGCCGGACAATGAGCAGTTCTTC
CSARDRPDNEQFF
>TRBD2|TRBJ2-1|many|TRBV12-3/TRBV12-4
TGTGCCAGCAGCCAAACCGGGACTAGGGGCCATAACAATGAGCAGTTCTTC
CASSQTGTRGHNNEQFF
>.|TRBJ2-3|many|TRBV7-3
TGTGCCAGCAGCTTTGGACGGCCCACAGATACGCAGTATTTT
CASSFGRPTDTQYF
>TRBD1|TRBJ2-7|few|TRBV5-8
TGTGCCAGCAGCCGGGACAGGGGCAGCGAGCAGTACTTC
CASSRDRGSEQYF
>.|TRBJ1-5|.|TRBV10-3
TGTGCCAGCAGTTACCCGGACAGAATCCAGCATTTT
CASSYPDRIQHF
>TRBD1|TRBJ1-2|few|TRBV5-4
TGTGCCAGCAGCTTGAGAGGGGGCGCGGGTGGCTACACCTTC
CASSLRGGAGGYTF
>.|TRBJ2-3|many|TRBV20-1
TGCAGTGCTAGAGATCTCCGGGATAAGACAGATACGCAGTATTTT
CSARDLRDKTDTQYF
>.|TRBJ2-1|.|TRBV11-2
TGTGTCAGCAGCCAAGGGGGGAATGCGCAGTTCTTC
CVSSQGGNAQFF
>.|TRBJ1-4|.|TRBV6-6
TGTGCCAGCAGTTACGCGGGAGGGCATACTAATGAAAAACTGTTTTTT
CASSYAGGHTNEKLFF
>.|TRBJ1-2|many|TRBV12-5
TGTGCTAGTGGTTTCAGCGGTTTTTATGGCTACACCTTC
CASGFSGFYGYTF
>.|TRBJ2-7|many|TRBV5-1
TGCGCCAGCAGCAAGGACAACACCTACGAGCAGTACTTC
CASSKDNTYEQYF
>TRBD2|TRBJ2-3|.|TRBV29-1
TGCAGCGTCTCAACTAGCGGGGGGGCAGATACGCAGTATTTT
CSVSTSGGADTQYF
>.|TRBJ2-1|.|TRBV9
TGTGCCAGCAACCGGGGCCAGGGCCAGGACGCCTACAATGAGCAGTTCTTC
CASNRGQGQDAYNEQFF
>TRBD1|TRBJ1-2|few|TRBV9
TGTGCCAGCAGCGTAGATGGGACAGGATATGGCTACACCTTC
CASSVDGTGYGYTF